Listed below are T cell receptor beta chains from one sample, sequenced in a study of sequential checkpoint blockade in melanoma. TCRdb keeps only in-frame clones here, not all; method: immunoSEQ multiplex PCR. The sample yields about 7,900 clones, 20% to 30% seen once. This specimen was tumor tissue (inferred from file names), taken from a patient given nivolumab and ipilimumab in sequence. The receptors derive from a human donor with melanoma. The CDR3 runs from the conserved cysteine through the conserved F or W. A D gene is named only where the DNA matches it firmly. Only some rows state a clone size, as once, few, many or a class for expanded clones.

v_gene: TRBV11-3; j_gene: TRBJ1-1; d_gene: TRBD1; abundance: many; CDR3aa: CASSSRQGLNTEAFF; CDR3nt: TGTGCCAGCAGCTCGAGACAGGGACTGAACACTGAAGCTTTCTTT
v_gene: TRBV6-8; j_gene: TRBJ2-7; d_gene: NA; abundance: few; CDR3aa: CASSGSGYEQYF; CDR3nt: TGTGCCAGCAGTGGCTCAGGCTACGAGCAGTACTTC
v_gene: TRBV12-5; j_gene: TRBJ1-2; d_gene: NA; abundance: few; CDR3aa: CASKPTGLYGYTF; CDR3nt: TGTGCCAGCAAGCCGACAGGTCTCTATGGCTACACCTTC
v_gene: TRBV11-3; j_gene: TRBJ1-1; d_gene: NA; abundance: medium-sized; CDR3aa: CASSLLGGGTEAFF; CDR3nt: TGTGCCAGCAGCCTCCTGGGCGGCGGCACTGAAGCTTTCTTT
v_gene: TRBV19; j_gene: TRBJ1-5; d_gene: NA; abundance: NA; CDR3aa: CASIPPDGRSTQHF; CDR3nt: TGTGCCAGTATACCCCCGGATGGGCGATCGACCCAGCATTTT
v_gene: TRBV11-3; j_gene: TRBJ2-7; d_gene: NA; abundance: many; CDR3aa: CASSLQGIMAHEQYF; CDR3nt: TGTGCCAGCAGCTTACAAGGCATAATGGCACACGAGCAGTACTTC
v_gene: TRBV30; j_gene: TRBJ2-7; d_gene: NA; abundance: few; CDR3aa: CAWSVGGSYEQYF; CDR3nt: TGTGCCTGGAGTGTAGGGGGCTCCTACGAGCAGTACTTC
v_gene: TRBV28; j_gene: TRBJ2-1; d_gene: TRBD2; abundance: few; CDR3aa: CASSPGLAGALLYNEQFF; CDR3nt: TGTGCCAGCAGCCCGGGACTAGCGGGCGCTCTCCTCTACAATGAGCAGTTCTTC
v_gene: TRBV6-8; j_gene: TRBJ2-4; d_gene: TRBD2; abundance: NA; CDR3aa: CASSYSGPGLAVAKNIQYF; CDR3nt: TGTGCCAGCAGTTACTCGGGCCCGGGACTAGCGGTAGCCAAAAACATTCAGTACTTC
v_gene: TRBV11-3; j_gene: TRBJ2-6; d_gene: NA; abundance: NA; CDR3aa: CASTRVLGAGANVLTF; CDR3nt: TGTGCCAGCACCCGGGTCCTGGGTGCTGGGGCCAACGTCCTGACTTTC
v_gene: TRBV11-3; j_gene: TRBJ2-3; d_gene: TRBD2; abundance: few; CDR3aa: CASSLGLASGNTQYF; CDR3nt: TGTGCCAGCAGCTTAGGACTAGCGAGTGGAAATACGCAGTATTTT
v_gene: TRBV14; j_gene: TRBJ2-1; d_gene: NA; abundance: NA; CDR3aa: CASSQDERYSYNEQFF; CDR3nt: TGTGCCAGCAGCCAAGATGAGCGGTACTCCTACAATGAGCAGTTCTTC
v_gene: TRBV6-8; j_gene: TRBJ1-5; d_gene: TRBD1; abundance: few; CDR3aa: CASRDTGDSNQPQHF; CDR3nt: TGTGCCAGCAGGGACACAGGGGATAGCAATCAGCCCCAGCATTTT
v_gene: TRBV6-8; j_gene: TRBJ2-7; d_gene: NA; abundance: few; CDR3aa: CASSYSPSEQYF; CDR3nt: TGTGCCAGCAGTTACTCCCCTAGCGAGCAGTACTTC
v_gene: TRBV11-3; j_gene: TRBJ2-2; d_gene: TRBD1; abundance: NA; CDR3aa: CASSPGQGDYGELFF; CDR3nt: TGTGCCAGCAGCCCCGGACAGGGCGATTATGGGGAGCTGTTTTTT
v_gene: TRBV6-8; j_gene: TRBJ2-7; d_gene: TRBD2; abundance: few; CDR3aa: CASGGTSGYEQYF; CDR3nt: TGTGCCAGCGGCGGGACTAGCGGCTACGAGCAGTACTTC
v_gene: TRBV10-2; j_gene: TRBJ2-1; d_gene: NA; abundance: NA; CDR3aa: CASSLSRFSNEQFF; CDR3nt: TGCGCCAGCAGCCTTAGCAGATTTTCCAATGAGCAGTTCTTC
v_gene: TRBV11-3; j_gene: TRBJ1-5; d_gene: NA; abundance: many; CDR3aa: CASSLEDRAWGGQPQHF; CDR3nt: TGTGCCAGCAGCTTAGAAGACCGGGCCTGGGGAGGTCAGCCCCAGCATTTT
v_gene: TRBV6-1; j_gene: TRBJ2-1; d_gene: NA; abundance: NA; CDR3aa: CASSEGFRNNEQFF; CDR3nt: TGTGCCAGCAGTGAAGGGTTCCGCAACAATGAGCAGTTCTTC
v_gene: TRBV6-8; j_gene: TRBJ1-5; d_gene: TRBD1; abundance: NA; CDR3aa: CASSYATGDSKSNQPQHF; CDR3nt: TGTGCCAGCAGTTACGCTACAGGGGATAGTAAAAGCAATCAGCCCCAGCATTTT
v_gene: TRBV19; j_gene: TRBJ2-3; d_gene: NA; abundance: NA; CDR3aa: CASSIFKETGTDTQYF; CDR3nt: TGTGCCAGTAGTATCTTCAAGGAGACGGGCACAGATACGCAGTATTTT